The TCR beta chain described here comes from a study of healthy donors' naive CD4 and CD8 T cells. TCR libraries were built from approximately 520 ng of total RNA by linear amplification. TCRdb redid the calling of the reads with MiXCR, one entry per CDR3 protein. The sample includes 180,000 or so distinct CDR3 sequences, around 70% seen only once; the top ten take 2.3%. This CDR3 has 17 residues. With V trimmed by 5 bases and J by 0 bases, 5 bases remained unmatched. From germline, CDR1 is ENHRY and CDR2 SYGVKD. CD4+CD8-CD45RO-CD45RA+ cells were naive CD4+; CD8+CD4-CD45RA+CD27bright cells were naive CD8+. This clonotype has more than one count but fewer than ten.

The genes are TRBV10-3 and TRBJ2-3, with TRBD2 matching 13 bases. The receptor was derived from a pool of human donors in good health; the sample pools cells from several healthy donors. The material sequenced was naive CD4+ and CD8+ T cells sorted from blood, pooled from several donors. In DNA, the CDR3 is TGTGCCATCAGTCCCGGGACTAGCGGGACTAGCACAGATACGCAGTATTTT. Its translation is CAISPGTSGTSTDTQYF.